This is a list of T cell receptor beta chains from one sample in a study of T cell repertoires in cytomegalovirus infection. TCRdb re-called the reads with MiXCR, one entry per CDR3 protein. The repertoire holds under 350,000 distinct CDR3 sequences, with over 7.5% as singletons. Sequencing was performed on PBMCs. The receptors were gathered from a human donor in good health (CMV status not recorded). Some clones in this sample may be carry-over from other donors' samples. Both conserved end residues are part of each CDR3. Each record gives: CDR3 DNA, CDR3 protein, clone size, D gene, J gene, V gene. A D gene is named only where the DNA matches it firmly. Some rows mark clone size as missing; the rest say once, few, many or name a class of expanded clone.

TGTGCCAGCAGTTTTGTGACAAGAACCTCGTACGAGCAGTACTTC CASSFVTRTSYEQYF many - TRBJ2-7 TRBV27
TGTGCCAGCAGCTCCAGGGGAAATCAGCCCCAGCATTTT CASSSRGNQPQHF few - TRBJ1-5 TRBV5-6
TGCGCCAGCAGCCATGGGGGGCCGCAGGAGACCCAGTACTTC CASSHGGPQETQYF - - TRBJ2-5 TRBV10-1
TGTGCCAGCAGGACCGGGACTAGCGCTATCGATGAGCAGTTCTTC CASRTGTSAIDEQFF many TRBD2 TRBJ2-1 TRBV7-2
TGTGCCAGCAGCCAAGATTTCGTCAATTCACCCCTCCACTTT CASSQDFVNSPLHF - - TRBJ1-6 TRBV14
TGTGCCGGGGACATCTGGCGGTATGGCTACACCTTC CAGDIWRYGYTF few - TRBJ1-2 TRBV12-5
TGTGCCAGCAGTTCCTCGACAGGGGGCGGAAGGAATTCACCCCTCCACTTT CASSSSTGGGRNSPLHF many TRBD1 TRBJ1-6 TRBV6-2/TRBV6-3
TGTGCCAGTAGTATAGATTCGACAGGCACGACACCCCTCCACTTT CASSIDSTGTTPLHF - - TRBJ1-6 TRBV19
TGTGCCAGCTCAGTAGGAGCTAGCGGGTTCGACGAGCAGTACTTC CASSVGASGFDEQYF - TRBD2 TRBJ2-7 TRBV18
TGTGCCAGCAGCACCTGGACAGGTTCAGGCTACGAGCAGTACTTC CASSTWTGSGYEQYF - TRBD1 TRBJ2-7 TRBV11-1
TGTGCCAGCAGTGAAGCTAGCAGGGGGCGCGTCGGTTTCTCCTACGAGCAGTACTTC CASSEASRGRVGFSYEQYF - TRBD1 TRBJ2-7 TRBV6-1
TGTGCCAGCAGCTTACGTGGACAGGGTATGAACACTGAAGCTTTCTTT CASSLRGQGMNTEAFF few TRBD1 TRBJ1-1 TRBV5-6
TGTGCCAGCATGAGAGCGGACCGAATGAACACTGAAGCTTTCTTT CASMRADRMNTEAFF many - TRBJ1-1 TRBV6-1
TGTGCCAGCAGTCCGGCCAATCTAGCGGGCAAGAGCTCCTACAATGAGCAGTTCTTC CASSPANLAGKSSYNEQFF many TRBD2 TRBJ2-1 TRBV12-3/TRBV12-4
TGTGCCAGCACCTCACAGGGGAACGAGCAGTACTTC CASTSQGNEQYF many TRBD1 TRBJ2-7 TRBV7-4
TGCGCCAGCAGCCTATCCGCTAGGGAAAAACTGTTTTTT CASSLSAREKLFF many - TRBJ1-4 TRBV4-3
TGTGCCAGCAGCTTAAACGCCAGAGGTCAGCCCCAGCATTTT CASSLNARGQPQHF many - TRBJ1-5 TRBV7-2
TGTGCCAGCAGCCCCCGCGGGACTAGCGGGTCGGAGTACTTC CASSPRGTSGSEYF - TRBD2 TRBJ2-7 TRBV14
TGTGCCAGCAGCTTAGGGGGACAGGGGACTGAAGCTTTCTTT CASSLGGQGTEAFF many TRBD1 TRBJ1-1 TRBV7-2
TGTGCCAGCAGCGATGGGACAGCCAATCAGCCCCAGCATTTT CASSDGTANQPQHF few TRBD1 TRBJ1-5 TRBV11-2
TGTGCCAGCAGCGGTAGCGGAATAGGCACAGATACGCAGTATTTT CASSGSGIGTDTQYF - - TRBJ2-3 TRBV7-2
TGTGCCAGCAGTCCCCTCGGGCGGGGGGGCCCTGAGCAGTTCTTC CASSPLGRGGPEQFF - TRBD2 TRBJ2-1 TRBV6-8
TGTGCCATCAGAGTCGATCCAACTAATGAAAAACTGTTTTTT CAIRVDPTNEKLFF few - TRBJ1-4 TRBV10-3
TGTGCCAGCAGGTTGGGGGAAGAGCAGTACTTC CASRLGEEQYF - - TRBJ2-7 TRBV6-5
TGTGCCAGCAGCGTCCGGGACAGTTTCTACGAGCAGTACTTC CASSVRDSFYEQYF - TRBD1 TRBJ2-7 TRBV9
TGCAGCGTTGCCGGGACTAGCGGGAGCGATACGCAGTATTTT CSVAGTSGSDTQYF few TRBD2 TRBJ2-3 TRBV29-1
TGTGCCAGCAGCCCCACGGGACAGGGATTTGGAAATCAGCCCCAGCATTTT CASSPTGQGFGNQPQHF many TRBD1 TRBJ1-5 TRBV7-2